This T cell receptor (beta chain) was profiled in a study of blood T cell repertoires in COVID-19. About the research overall: Material from acute and convalescent COVID-19 was sourced from the United States, Italy and Spain.

The CDR3 spans 14 residues. The ends lost 5 bases at V and 5 bases at J; junction bases unmatched: 5. The V gene's germline CDR1 is SGHTA and CDR2 FQGTGA. Sequenced by immunoSEQ multiplex PCR; TCRdb stores in-frame clones only, minus some. This table has 50,000 to 70,000 clones, approximately 90% appearing once. This clonotype originated in a human donor with active COVID-19. The donor label of this sample is uncertain. This chain uses TRBV7-3 with TRBJ2-5, with 10 bases that match TRBD2. Material: peripheral blood. The CDR3 loop reads CASSGAGGHETQYF. The CDR3 bases are TGTGCCAGCAGCGGAGCGGGAGGGCATGAGACCCAGTACTTC.